This is a list of T cell receptor beta chains from one sample in a study of response to subunit inactivated influenza vaccine. TCRdb reprocessed the RT-PCR reads with MiXCR, giving one entry per CDR3 protein. The profile shows about 310,000 distinct CDR3 sequences, about a fifth of them singletons. The material sequenced was PBMCs from blood, taken roughly 20 months after vaccination. The source is a man aged 50 to 69 who received an inactivated influenza vaccine. The CDR3 runs from the conserved cysteine through the conserved F or W. D genes are given only for firm matches. A clone size is listed for some rows: how often the clone was seen (once, few, many), or a class if it is expanded.

D gene	clone size	J gene	V gene	CDR3 DNA	CDR3 protein
TRBD2	.	TRBJ2-1	TRBV20-1	TGCAGTGCTAGATACACATTCGGGGGGAATGAGCAGTTCTTC	CSARYTFGGNEQFF
.	.	TRBJ1-1	TRBV4-1	TGCGCCAGCAGCCCTATCGGGGGGCCGGGGAACACTGAAGCTTTCTTT	CASSPIGGPGNTEAFF
.	.	TRBJ1-5	TRBV5-6	TGTGCCAGCAGCTTGCGTTCGGGGTACGGTCAGCCCCAGCATTTT	CASSLRSGYGQPQHF
.	.	TRBJ2-1	TRBV12-5	TGTGCTAGTGGCCTCGGGGGAGCGACCAATGAGCAGTTCTTC	CASGLGGATNEQFF
TRBD1	.	TRBJ1-5	TRBV7-2	TGTGCCAGCAGCTTAGCAGGGGGCGCCGGTCAGCCCCAGCATTTT	CASSLAGGAGQPQHF
TRBD1	few	TRBJ2-5	TRBV9	TGTGCCAGCAGCCCAAAGACGGGACAGGCCTACCAAGAGACCCAGTACTTC	CASSPKTGQAYQETQYF
.	.	TRBJ1-1	TRBV7-9	TGTGCCAGCAGCTTACGGGCAGACCAAAACACTGAAGCTTTCTTT	CASSLRADQNTEAFF
.	.	TRBJ2-7	TRBV23-1	TGCGCCAGCAGTCAATCGTGGAAGGGAGCTGTCTACGAGCAGTACTTC	CASSQSWKGAVYEQYF
.	few	TRBJ1-1	TRBV9	TGTGCCAGTTCCCGGGGGGCGGATACTGAAGCTTTCTTT	CASSRGADTEAFF
.	.	TRBJ2-3	TRBV4-3	TGCGCCAGCAGCCAAGTGATCTACGGGACCACAGATACGCAGTATTTT	CASSQVIYGTTDTQYF
TRBD1	.	TRBJ2-5	TRBV3-1	TGTGCCAGCAGCCACGATGGGACAGAGAACCAAGAGACCCAGTACTTC	CASSHDGTENQETQYF
TRBD1	.	TRBJ1-5	TRBV12-3/TRBV12-4	TGTGCCAGCAGTTTAGCAGGGGGCCTTCAGCCCCAGCATTTT	CASSLAGGLQPQHF
TRBD2	.	TRBJ2-1	TRBV28	TGTGCCAGCCGCGGGACTAGCGGGAGAGGAGGGGCTTACAATGAGCAGTTCTTC	CASRGTSGRGGAYNEQFF
TRBD1	.	TRBJ2-5	TRBV27	TGTGCCAGCAGTCCCAGATGGACAGGGGGCCAAGAGACCCAGTACTTC	CASSPRWTGGQETQYF
TRBD1	.	TRBJ2-5	TRBV28	TGTGCCAGCAGCCAGACAGGGGAAGGGAAGACCCAGTACTTC	CASSQTGEGKTQYF
.	few	TRBJ2-1	TRBV2	TGTGCCAGCGGCGGGGGAGGGGGCATCAATGAGCAGTTCTTC	CASGGGGGINEQFF
TRBD2	.	TRBJ2-1	TRBV20-1	TGCAGTCAATTACCCGGGACTAGCGGAATCATCCCTCCCCTCTTC	CSQLPGTSGIIPPLF
.	many	TRBJ2-7	TRBV5-1	TGCGCCAGCAGCCCCGATAGGGCCTACGAGCAGTACTTC	CASSPDRAYEQYF
.	.	TRBJ2-7	TRBV20-1	TGCAGTGCTAGAGATCCCCTAGTGTCAATGGCCTACGAGCAGTACTTC	CSARDPLVSMAYEQYF
TRBD2	few	TRBJ2-7	TRBV28	TGTGCCAGCAGTTGGGGACTAGCGGAGACCTACGAGCAGTACTTC	CASSWGLAETYEQYF
.	many	TRBJ1-6	TRBV20-1	TGCAGTGCCAGAGGGACACCGGATTCACCCCTCCACTTT	CSARGTPDSPLHF
.	.	TRBJ1-4	TRBV20-1	TGCAGTGCGGACCCAACTAATGAAAAACTGTTTTTT	CSADPTNEKLFF
.	once	TRBJ2-2	TRBV6-2/TRBV6-3	TGTGCCACCGCTAGGCAAACCGGGGAGCTGTTTTTT	CATARQTGELFF
.	.	TRBJ2-1	TRBV11-2	TGTGCCAGCAGCTTCCCTAGCCCCAATGAGCAGTTCTTC	CASSFPSPNEQFF
TRBD1	many	TRBJ1-2	TRBV29-1	TGCATCTGGACAGGGGCGGATGGCTACACCTTC	CIWTGADGYTF
.	many	TRBJ2-1	TRBV30	TGTGCCTGGATTGACTACAATGAGCAGTTCTTC	CAWIDYNEQFF
.	many	TRBJ1-1	TRBV5-1	TGCGCCAGCAGCTTGAAATCCGGGCGGATGAACACTGAAGCTTTCTTT	CASSLKSGRMNTEAFF
TRBD2	.	TRBJ2-1	TRBV12-3/TRBV12-4	TGTGCCAGCAGTTTAGGTCCTAGCGGGGGGGCTGCGCAGTTCTTC	CASSLGPSGGAAQFF
.	.	TRBJ1-1	TRBV6-5	TGTGCCAGCAGTTGGAGACGGGATCACACTGAAGCTTTCTTT	CASSWRRDHTEAFF
.	.	TRBJ1-1	TRBV19	TGTGCCAGTATGGGAGTCTATGAAGCTTTCTTT	CASMGVYEAFF
.	few	TRBJ1-2	TRBV10-3	TGTGCCATCAGTGAGTCCCAGACTAACTATGGCTACACCTTC	CAISESQTNYGYTF
.	many	TRBJ1-5	TRBV12-3/TRBV12-4	TGTGCCAGCAGTTTAACCAGGGTCGACCAGCCCCAGCATTTT	CASSLTRVDQPQHF
.	many	TRBJ1-5	TRBV7-2	TGTGCCAGCAGCTCGGTGGGCGACCCTAATCAGCCCCAGCATTTT	CASSSVGDPNQPQHF
.	many	TRBJ1-2	TRBV20-1	TGCAGTGCTAGGCTTGAAAAGACAGCGAAAAACCTCTATGGCTACACCTTC	CSARLEKTAKNLYGYTF
.	.	TRBJ2-5	TRBV2	TGTGCCAGCAGAATATTCTCGGTACAAGAGACCCAGTACTTC	CASRIFSVQETQYF
TRBD2	few	TRBJ2-1	TRBV29-1	TGCAGCGTTGAAGGTTCGCCTAGCGGGAGTCAGAATGAGCAGTTCTTC	CSVEGSPSGSQNEQFF
.	.	TRBJ1-4	TRBV5-4	TGTGCCAGCAGCTTGGAGGGCGCTAATGAAAAACTGTTTTTT	CASSLEGANEKLFF
.	.	TRBJ2-2	TRBV5-1	TGCGCCAGCAGCTTGGCCGGAAGGGTCGGGGCCAGGGAGCTGTTTTTT	CASSLAGRVGARELFF
.	few	TRBJ2-7	TRBV20-1	TGCAGTGCTTTTCCGCGGGGCACCTCCTACGAGCAGTACTTC	CSAFPRGTSYEQYF
TRBD1	many	TRBJ2-7	TRBV6-1	TGTGCCAGTAGTAAGGCGACCCGACAGGGAGATAAGACCTTTCTCTACGAGCAGTACTTC	CASSKATRQGDKTFLYEQYF
.	few	TRBJ2-7	TRBV14	TGTGCCAGCAGCCAAGTCAGGGCAGAGCAGTACTTC	CASSQVRAEQYF